This T cell receptor beta chain was documented in a study of cytomegalovirus exposure and HLA in healthy donors. Notes on the study in general: V- and J-gene trimming in TCR beta was tied to a missense DCLRE1C variant by an analysis performed later. TCR beta V segments were, for the most part, productive about 87% or about 30% of the time in an earlier analysis. Highest at DRB1 and lowest at HLA-C, TCR association rates differed among HLA loci in a later analysis.

This clone has only a few counts. Its antigen is unknown. This CDR3 has 12 amino acids. Germline V gene data show CDR1 as SEHNR and CDR2 as FQNEAQ (reference sequence). The V and J ends lost 7 bases and 6 bases respectively, with 13 bases between them. In the PCR, 60 Vbeta and 13 Jbeta primers were used. Measured with immunoSEQ multiplex PCR; TCRdb has only the in-frame clones, and not every one. The sample records just over 150,000 clones, under 85% being singletons. Sequenced input: PBMCs. This sequence joins TRBV7-9 and TRBJ2-7, with unresolved D. The TCR comes from a woman aged 30 to 39 in good health and CMV-seronegative. The CDR3: CASTPQAPEQYF. CDR3 in DNA: TGTGCCAGCACCCCCCAAGCCCCCGAGCAGTACTTC.